A selection of T cell receptor beta chains follows, all from one sample in a study of radiation and T cells in renal cell carcinoma. Generated by immunoSEQ multiplex PCR, the TCRdb table keeps only in-frame clones and is missing some. The table records 15,000 or so clones, around 50% of them present only once. This material consisted of tumor tissue, taken from a patient whose treatment was nephrectomy without radiotherapy. All receptors derive from a man aged 50 or older with renal cell carcinoma. Both conserved end residues are trimmed from each CDR3. D genes are given only for firm matches. A clone size is listed for some rows: how often the clone was seen (once, few, many), or a class if it is expanded.

cdr3_aa j_call clone_size cdr3_length d_call v_call
ASSEGQGHQPQH TRBJ1-5 NA 12 NA TRBV2
ASSILTSGGTDTQY TRBJ2-3 NA 14 TRBD2 TRBV9
AWAKRSADTEAF TRBJ1-1 NA 12 NA TRBV30
ASSQSRRSAF TRBJ2-1 few 10 NA TRBV14
ASSYDRVNYGYT TRBJ1-2 NA 12 TRBD1 TRBV6-5
ASSARTGGVGTDTQY TRBJ2-3 NA 15 TRBD1 TRBV9
ASSLGSSMNTEAF TRBJ1-1 few 13 NA TRBV5-1
ASSLAGGHNSPLH TRBJ1-6 NA 13 TRBD1 TRBV5-5
ASSLRRGNQPQH TRBJ1-5 NA 12 NA TRBV5-6
ASSRDGEDYGYT TRBJ1-2 NA 12 NA TRBV19
ATTPRGSLYEQY TRBJ2-7 few 12 NA TRBV2
ASSGGQGDRNEQF TRBJ2-1 NA 13 TRBD1 TRBV5-1
ASSLAGVTNTIY TRBJ1-3 NA 12 NA TRBV5-1
ASSYPTVSGNNEQF TRBJ2-1 NA 14 NA TRBV6-5
ASSLGWGGTSGELF TRBJ2-2 NA 14 NA TRBV7-2
ASRVGPMGETQY TRBJ2-5 NA 12 NA TRBV6-5
ASSQGDRASYEQY TRBJ2-7 few 13 TRBD1 TRBV4-2
ASSLETGGAYGYT TRBJ1-2 NA 13 TRBD1 TRBV7-9
ATQDPGHGSGTQY TRBJ2-3 NA 13 NA TRBV6-1
ASSLRGQGTDYGYT TRBJ1-2 NA 14 TRBD1 TRBV9
ASSPQNSNQPQH TRBJ1-5 large 12 NA TRBV19
ASRRNAGGNTEAF TRBJ1-1 NA 13 TRBD1 TRBV7-3
ASSWDPTYSGANVLT TRBJ2-6 NA 15 NA TRBV7-9
ASSIDFSTGANYGYT TRBJ1-2 once 15 TRBD1 TRBV19
ASSEQSAGTNSPLH TRBJ1-6 NA 14 NA TRBV6-1
ASSPTAGFNSYEQY TRBJ2-7 NA 14 NA TRBV19
ASGFDTLLGGLGGYT TRBJ1-2 NA 15 NA TRBV12-5
ASSIDHGTGANYGYT TRBJ1-2 NA 15 TRBD1 TRBV19
AISLTGRTDTQY TRBJ2-3 NA 12 NA TRBV10-3
ASRTLAGNSEQY TRBJ2-7 NA 12 TRBD2 TRBV7-2
ASSLGPWDLNSPLH TRBJ1-6 NA 14 NA TRBV5-6
ASSLRTENTGELF TRBJ2-2 few 13 NA TRBV7-3
ASSSRDRSYEQY TRBJ2-7 few 12 NA TRBV7-2
ASSLELSNAGAYEQY TRBJ2-7 NA 15 TRBD2 TRBV5-1
ASSLGARDQPQH TRBJ1-5 NA 12 NA TRBV5-1
ASSHGLAGVTDTQY TRBJ2-3 few 14 TRBD2 TRBV7-2
SVGDRNTEAF TRBJ1-1 few 10 TRBD1 TRBV29-1